This TCR beta chain was profiled in a study of blood T cell repertoires in COVID-19. For the study at large: Samples came from the United States, Italy and Spain, spanning acute and convalescent COVID-19. PBMCs, B-cell-depleted T cells, or T cells were the source of the cDNA or gDNA that made up the material.

Seattle participants joined during active infection and were tracked over time. Method: immunoSEQ multiplex PCR; TCRdb's copy keeps in-frame clones and lacks some. The repertoire consists of 300,000 to 450,000 clones, with 89% occurring once and the leading ten covering around 3%. CDR3 length: 13 amino acids. From germline, CDR1 is SGHRS and CDR2 YFSETQ. The V end lost 3 bases, the J end lost 7 bases, and 11 bases lay between the germline ends. The V and J genes are TRBV5-1 and TRBJ1-5; D unclear. Sequenced input: peripheral blood. This clonotype was sampled from a woman between 25 and 40 years old with COVID-19, enrolled during active disease. The CDR3 bases are TGCGCCAGCAGCTACGACCGGGGACAGCCCCAGCATTTT. Translation: CASSYDRGQPQHF.